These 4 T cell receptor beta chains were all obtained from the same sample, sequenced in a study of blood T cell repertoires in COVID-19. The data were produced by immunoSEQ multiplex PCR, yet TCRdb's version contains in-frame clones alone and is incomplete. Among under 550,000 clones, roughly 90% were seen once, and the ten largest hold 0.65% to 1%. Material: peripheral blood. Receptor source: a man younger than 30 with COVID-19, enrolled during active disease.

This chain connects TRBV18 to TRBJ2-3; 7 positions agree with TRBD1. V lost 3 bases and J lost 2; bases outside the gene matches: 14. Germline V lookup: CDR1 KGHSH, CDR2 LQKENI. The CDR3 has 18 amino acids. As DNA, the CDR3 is TGTGCCAGCTCACCCCCTCGGCAGGGGGTTTCACACACAGATACGCAGTATTTT. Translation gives CASSPPRQGVSHTDTQYF.

This CDR3 reads CASSRRALGSGELFF. DNA for the CDR3: TGTGCCAGCAGCCGGCGGGCCCTGGGGTCCGGGGAGCTGTTTTTT. The V call is TRBV11-2, the J call TRBJ2-2; the D gene is possibly TRBD2 (5 bases). CDR1 SGHAT and CDR2 FQNNGV come from the germline V gene. V gave up 5 bases and J gave up 6 bases, with 16 bases separating them. This CDR3 contains 15 residues.

CDR3 sequence (DNA): TGTGCCAGCAGCTCTACAGGGGGGGAAAAACTGTTTTTT. It codes for CASSSTGGEKLFF. The V gene is TRBV11-3, the J gene TRBJ1-4; 8 nucleotides match TRBD1. The V segment lost 4 bases and the J segment 8 bases; nucleotides outside the gene matches: 3. This CDR3 is built from 13 residues. Germline CDR1 SGHNT, CDR2 YENEEA.

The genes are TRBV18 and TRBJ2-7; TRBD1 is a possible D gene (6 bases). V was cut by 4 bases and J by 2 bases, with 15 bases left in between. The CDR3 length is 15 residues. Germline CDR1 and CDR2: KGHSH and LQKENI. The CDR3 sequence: CASSRRDTFPYEQYF. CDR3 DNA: TGTGCCAGCTCACGCCGGGACACTTTTCCCTACGAGCAGTACTTC.